The text below deals with one TCR beta chain. The data are from a study of response to subunit inactivated influenza vaccine. TCRdb re-called the RT-PCR reads through MiXCR, storing one row per CDR3 protein. The repertoire holds a few hundred thousand distinct CDR3 sequences, with approximately 11% as singletons. This CDR3 is built from 16 residues. Losses at the gene ends were 3 bases for V and 6 bases for J; bases not matched to a gene: 7. Germline V lookup: CDR1 SNHLY, CDR2 FYNNEI. Another study also made use of these data, one on T cells expressing NK-cell markers. That paper notes: What made the TCR beta cDNA was 5'RACE template switching with UMIs. Sorted CD3+CD56+NKG2C+, CD3+CD56+NKG2C- and CD3+CD56-NKG2C+ T-cell subsets were beta-chain profiled. Seven donors tested HCMV-seropositive and one tested seronegative among the eight sequenced. In about 6 donors, dominant CD3+CD56+NKG2C+ clones formed about 1.0-7.0% of CD8+ cells. Uncertainty persisted over the HCMV specificity of expanded NKG2C+ T cell clones.

V and J are TRBV2 and TRBJ2-3, with 12 bases that match TRBD2. Sequenced here: PBMCs from blood, sampled on the day of vaccination. The receptor was derived from a man aged 45-60 years who received an inactivated influenza vaccine. In DNA form, the CDR3 reads TGTGCCAGCAGTGAGCCACTAGCGGGGGGTTCCGATACGCAGTATTTT. It is translated as CASSEPLAGGSDTQYF. Full variable domain (outside the CDR3, taken from reference TRBV2 and TRBJ2-3): EPEVTQTPSHQVTQMGQEVILRCVPISNHLYFYWYRQILGQKVEFLVSFYNNEISEKSEIFDDQFSVERPDGSNFTLKIRSTKLEDSAMYFCASSEPLAGGSDTQYFGPGTRLTVL.